The 8 T cell receptor beta chains below all came from one sample that was sequenced in a study of cytomegalovirus exposure and HLA in healthy donors. In the PCR, 60 Vbeta and 13 Jbeta primers were used. Clones were sequenced by immunoSEQ multiplex PCR, and TCRdb holds only the in-frame ones, with some missing. Of under 200,000 clones in the sample, over 70% are singletons; the top ten hold around a tenth. Sequenced input: PBMCs. The source of these receptors is a man between 18 and 35 years old in good health and CMV-seropositive.

V is TRBV5-6 and J is TRBJ1-5; D is undetermined. From germline, CDR1 is SGHDT and CDR2 YYEEEE. V lost 4 bases to trimming and J lost 3 bases, with 14 bases between them. The CDR3 runs to 15 residues. CDR3 coding DNA: TGTGCCAGCAGCCCGCGGAATAGGCCCAATCAGCCCCAGCATTTT. It yields the protein CASSPRNRPNQPQHF.

The rearrangement joins TRBV5-1 to TRBJ2-5; 8 bases match TRBD2. The V gene end was trimmed by 4 bases and the J gene end by 5 bases; junction bases not matched to a gene: 7. The germline CDR1 and CDR2 sequences are SGHRS and YFSETQ. This CDR3 contains 14 residues. The CDR3 loop reads CASSPNGGGETQYF. The CDR3 DNA is TGCGCCAGCAGCCCGAACGGGGGGGGCGAGACCCAGTACTTC.

The gene calls are TRBV6-1 and TRBJ1-2, with 8 bases aligning to TRBD1. V was pared by 6 bases and J by 5 bases, with 2 bases of the junction left unmatched. The CDR3 totals 12 residues. Germline V gene lookup returns CDR1 MNHNS and CDR2 SASEGT. CDR3 nucleotide sequence: TGTGCCAGCAGCGGACAGGGTTATGGCTACACCTTC. Translated: CASSGQGYGYTF.

The V gene is TRBV7-2, the J gene TRBJ1-3; the match to TRBD1 covers 8 bases. This CDR3 contains 13 residues. Per the germline V gene, CDR1 is SGHTA and CDR2 is FQGNSA. Unmatched junction bases numbered 4, after V lost 1 base and J lost 11 bases. The CDR3 reads CASSLGRGRPIYF. The CDR3 nucleotides read TGTGCCAGCAGCTTAGGCAGGGGGCGTCCCATATATTTT.

This chain uses TRBV5-1 with TRBJ1-5; 7 bases align to TRBD1. After removal of 4 bases from V and 6 bases from J, the junction contained 7 bases not matched to a gene. This CDR3 comprises 14 residues. Germline V CDR1 and CDR2: SGHRS, YFSETQ. CDR3 DNA: TGCGCCAGCAGCACCCGGCAGGGGGGTCAGCCCCAGCATTTT. Its translation is CASSTRQGGQPQHF.

The sample holds a few counts of this clone. V usage is TRBV14 and J usage is TRBJ2-4; perhaps TRBD2 as D (5 bases). Trimming cost V 4 bases and J 0 bases, with 16 bases left between them. CDR3 length: 17 residues. Per the germline V gene, CDR1 is SGHDN and CDR2 is FVKESK. The CDR3 DNA is TGTGCCAGCAGCCGCCTCACTCACGGGGTAGCCAAAAACATTCAGTACTTC. This sequence encodes CASSRLTHGVAKNIQYF.

This chain connects TRBV5-1 to TRBJ2-1; a weak D match, TRBD2 (6 bases). V gave up 6 bases and J gave up 0 bases, with 10 bases separating them. Germline loops: CDR1 SGHRS, CDR2 YFSETQ. CDR3 length: 14 amino acids. The CDR3 coding sequence is TGCGCCAGCAATCTCGGGAGCTCCTACAATGAGCAGTTCTTC. Encoded protein: CASNLGSSYNEQFF.

This clone was seen more than once but under ten times. This chain connects TRBV6-4 to TRBJ2-3; D uncertain. This CDR3 region has 13 residues. Germline V gives CDR1 MRHNA, CDR2 SNTAGT. The ends were cut back, 8 bases at V and 3 bases at J, with 12 bases in the middle. As DNA, the CDR3 is TGTGCCAGCTCTTTCCGCGATACAGATACGCAGTATTTT. Encoded protein: CASSFRDTDTQYF.